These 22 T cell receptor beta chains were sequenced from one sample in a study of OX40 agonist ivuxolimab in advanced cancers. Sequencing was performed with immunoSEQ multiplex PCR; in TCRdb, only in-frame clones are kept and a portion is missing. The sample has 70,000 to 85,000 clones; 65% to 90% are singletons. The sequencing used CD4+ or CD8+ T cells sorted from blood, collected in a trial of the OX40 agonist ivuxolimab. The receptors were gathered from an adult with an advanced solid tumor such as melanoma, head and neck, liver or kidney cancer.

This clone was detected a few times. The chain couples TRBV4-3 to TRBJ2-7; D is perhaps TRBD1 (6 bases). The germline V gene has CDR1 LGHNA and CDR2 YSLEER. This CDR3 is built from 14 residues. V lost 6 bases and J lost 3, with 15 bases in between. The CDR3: CASRRDIGDYEQYF. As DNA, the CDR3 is TGCGCCAGCAGACGGGACATTGGGGACTACGAGCAGTACTTC.

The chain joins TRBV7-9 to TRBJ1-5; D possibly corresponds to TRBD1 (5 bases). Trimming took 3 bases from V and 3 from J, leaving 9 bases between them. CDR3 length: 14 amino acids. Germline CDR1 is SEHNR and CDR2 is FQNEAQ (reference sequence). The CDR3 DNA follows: TGTGCCAGCAGCTTCGGGGGAGTCAATCAGCCCCAGCATTTT. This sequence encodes CASSFGGVNQPQHF.

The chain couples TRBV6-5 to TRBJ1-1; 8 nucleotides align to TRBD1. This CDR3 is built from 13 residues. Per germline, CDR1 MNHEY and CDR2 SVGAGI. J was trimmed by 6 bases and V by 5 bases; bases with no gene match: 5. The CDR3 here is CASSTGGIPEAFF. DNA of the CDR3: TGTGCCAGCAGTACAGGGGGAATACCTGAAGCTTTCTTT.

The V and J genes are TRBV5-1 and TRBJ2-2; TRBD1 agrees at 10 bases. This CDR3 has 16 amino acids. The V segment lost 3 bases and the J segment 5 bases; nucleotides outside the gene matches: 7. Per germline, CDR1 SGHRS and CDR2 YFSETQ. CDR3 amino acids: CASSSGDRGVTGELFF. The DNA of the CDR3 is TGCGCCAGCAGCTCAGGGGACAGGGGTGTGACCGGGGAGCTGTTTTTT. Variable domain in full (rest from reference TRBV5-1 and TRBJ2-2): KAGVTQTPRYLIKTRGQQVTLSCSPISGHRSVSWYQQTPGQGLQFLFEYFSETQRNKGNFPGRFSGRQFSNSRSEMNVSTLELGDSALYLCASSSGDRGVTGELFFGEGSRLTVL.

The CDR3 coding sequence is TGTGCCAGCAGCTCCGTATCAGGACAGGGGTTATCGTTAGCTTTCTTT. Amino acid sequence: CASSSVSGQGLSLAFF. This chain connects TRBV7-2 to TRBJ1-1; TRBD1 aligns across 9 bases. Germline CDR1 and CDR2: SGHTA and FQGNSA. CDR3 length: 16 amino acids. The J segment lost 10 bases and the V segment lost 4 bases, leaving 16 bases of the junction unmatched.

The CDR3 coding sequence is TGTGCCAGCAGCTTAAACTGGATCAGGGAGAAATCCAACACTGAAGCTTTCTTT. The encoded protein is CASSLNWIREKSNTEAFF. The gene calls are TRBV7-9 and TRBJ1-1; maybe TRBD1 (5 bases). Germline V gives CDR1 SEHNR, CDR2 FQNEAQ (reference sequence). This CDR3 spans 18 amino acids. The V and J ends lost 2 bases and 2 bases respectively, with 21 bases between them.

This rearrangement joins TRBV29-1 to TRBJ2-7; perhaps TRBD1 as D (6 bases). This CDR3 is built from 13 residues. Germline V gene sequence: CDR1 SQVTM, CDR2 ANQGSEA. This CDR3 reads CSVIGTPPYEQYF. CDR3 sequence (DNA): TGCTCCGTTATTGGGACACCACCCTACGAGCAGTACTTC.

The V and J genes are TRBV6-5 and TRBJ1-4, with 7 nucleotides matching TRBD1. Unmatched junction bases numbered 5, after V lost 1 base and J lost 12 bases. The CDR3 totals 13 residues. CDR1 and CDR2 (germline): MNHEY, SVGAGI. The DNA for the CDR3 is TGTGCCAGCAGTTACTATTCCGGGACAGAACTGTTTTTT. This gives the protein CASSYYSGTELFF.

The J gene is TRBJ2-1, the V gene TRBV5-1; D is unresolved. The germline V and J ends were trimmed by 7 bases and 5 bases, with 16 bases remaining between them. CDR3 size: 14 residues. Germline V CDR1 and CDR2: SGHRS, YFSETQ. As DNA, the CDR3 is TGCGCCAGCTCCTCGGGTATAAGGGACAATGAGCAGTTCTTC. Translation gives CASSSGIRDNEQFF.

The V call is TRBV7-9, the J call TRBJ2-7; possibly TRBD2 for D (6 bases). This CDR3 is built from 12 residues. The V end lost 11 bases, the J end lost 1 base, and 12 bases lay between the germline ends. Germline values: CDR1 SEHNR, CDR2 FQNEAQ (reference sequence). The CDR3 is CAGGRSSYEQYF. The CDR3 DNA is TGTGCCGGGGGGAGGAGTTCCTACGAGCAGTACTTC.

CDR3 nucleotides: TGTGCCAGCAGCTTAAGCCCAGGAAAAGAGACCCAGTACTTC. Amino acids: CASSLSPGKETQYF. The gene calls are TRBV7-3 and TRBJ2-5; D not certain. Trimming stripped 1 base from V and 3 bases from J, with 9 bases between. CDR3 size: 14 residues. Germline V gene data show CDR1 as SGHTA and CDR2 as FQGTGA.

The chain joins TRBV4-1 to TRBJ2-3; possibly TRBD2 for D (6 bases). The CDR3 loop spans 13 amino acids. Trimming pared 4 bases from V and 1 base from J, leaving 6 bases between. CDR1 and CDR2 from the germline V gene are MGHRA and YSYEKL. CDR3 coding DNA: TGCGCCAGCAGCCGGGGGGGCACAGATACGCAGTATTTT. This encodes CASSRGGTDTQYF.

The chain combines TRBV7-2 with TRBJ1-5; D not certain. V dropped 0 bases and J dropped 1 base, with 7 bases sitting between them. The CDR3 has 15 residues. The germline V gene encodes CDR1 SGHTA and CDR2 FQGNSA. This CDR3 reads CASSLAPGSNQPQHF. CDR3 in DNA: TGTGCCAGCAGCTTAGCGCCCGGGAGCAATCAGCCCCAGCATTTT.

CDR3 protein: CASSLRTGGPRKAGYTF. Here the CDR3 DNA reads TGTGCCAGCAGCCTACGGACAGGGGGGCCCAGGAAGGCAGGCTACACCTTC. The chain carries TRBV11-2 and TRBJ1-2; 10 bases fit TRBD1. CDR3 length equals 17 residues. Germline V gene lookup returns CDR1 SGHAT and CDR2 FQNNGV. Unmatched junction bases numbered 17, after V lost 5 bases and J lost 8 bases.

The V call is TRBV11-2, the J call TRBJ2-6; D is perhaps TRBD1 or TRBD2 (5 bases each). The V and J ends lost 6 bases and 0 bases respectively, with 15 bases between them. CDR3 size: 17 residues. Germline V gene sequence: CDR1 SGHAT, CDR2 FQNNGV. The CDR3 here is CASRTGTLRSGANVLTF. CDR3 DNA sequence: TGTGCCAGCAGGACCGGGACGCTTCGCTCTGGGGCCAACGTCCTGACTTTC.

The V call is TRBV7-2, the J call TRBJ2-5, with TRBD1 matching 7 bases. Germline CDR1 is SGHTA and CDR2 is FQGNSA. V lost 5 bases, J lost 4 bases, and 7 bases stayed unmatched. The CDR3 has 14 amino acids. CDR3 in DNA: TGTGCCAGCAGCCTGACAGGGAGCGGAGAGACCCAGTACTTC. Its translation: CASSLTGSGETQYF.

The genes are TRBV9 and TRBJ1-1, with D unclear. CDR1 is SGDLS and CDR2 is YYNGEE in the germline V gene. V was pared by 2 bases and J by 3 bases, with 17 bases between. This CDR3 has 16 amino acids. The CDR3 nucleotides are TGTGCCAGCAGCGTGGGTTCTAGTAACCGGGACACTGAAGCTTTCTTT. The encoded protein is CASSVGSSNRDTEAFF.

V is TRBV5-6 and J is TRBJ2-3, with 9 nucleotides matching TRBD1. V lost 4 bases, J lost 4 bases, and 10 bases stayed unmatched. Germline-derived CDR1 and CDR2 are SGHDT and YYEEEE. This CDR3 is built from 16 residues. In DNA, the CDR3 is TGTGCCAGCAGCCCCCCAGGGACAGGGTCTGCAGATACGCAGTATTTT. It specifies CASSPPGTGSADTQYF. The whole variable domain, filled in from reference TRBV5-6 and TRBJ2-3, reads DAGVTQSPTHLIKTRGQQVTLRCSPKSGHDTVSWYQQALGQGPQFIFQYYEEEERQRGNFPDRFSGHQFPNYSSELNVNALLLGDSALYLCASSPPGTGSADTQYFGPGTRLTVL.

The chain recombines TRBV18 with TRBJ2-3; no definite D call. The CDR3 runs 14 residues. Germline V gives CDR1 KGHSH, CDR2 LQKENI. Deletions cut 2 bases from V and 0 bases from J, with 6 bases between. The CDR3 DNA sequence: TGTGCCAGCTCACCAAGACCTAGCACAGATACGCAGTATTTT. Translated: CASSPRPSTDTQYF.

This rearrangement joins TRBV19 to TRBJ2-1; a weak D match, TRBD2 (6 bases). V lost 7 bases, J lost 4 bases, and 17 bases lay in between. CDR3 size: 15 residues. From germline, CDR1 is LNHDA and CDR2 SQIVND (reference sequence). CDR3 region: CASTTNRGWYNEQFF. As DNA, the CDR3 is TGTGCCAGTACTACCAACCGGGGGTGGTACAATGAGCAGTTCTTC.

CDR3 protein: CASSPRLRGPYNEQFF. The CDR3 region has the DNA TGCGCCAGCAGCCCCCGCCTACGGGGACCCTACAATGAGCAGTTCTTC. The rearrangement uses TRBV4-3 and TRBJ2-1; either TRBD1 or TRBD2 may fit D (5 bases each). CDR1 is LGHNA, CDR2 YSLEER, per germline. Trimming cost V 4 bases and J 2 bases, with 15 bases left between them. The CDR3 runs to 16 residues.

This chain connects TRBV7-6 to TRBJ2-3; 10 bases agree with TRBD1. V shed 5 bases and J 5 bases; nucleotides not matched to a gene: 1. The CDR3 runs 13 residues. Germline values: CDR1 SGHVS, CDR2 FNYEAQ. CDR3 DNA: TGTGCCAGCAGCCGGGACAGGGGAGATACGCAGTATTTT. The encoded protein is CASSRDRGDTQYF.